This T cell receptor beta chain comes out of a study of CD8+CD57+ T cells in acquired aplastic anemia. General study results and limits: Sharing between patients and controls was observed for twenty-nine CD8+ CDR3 sequences.

The sequenced patients had an expansion of CD8+CD57+ cells seen by flow cytometry. This clonotype was observed a handful of times. Its specificity is not known. Genomic DNA acted as the template from which TCR beta VDJ combination and CDR3 sequence profiling were carried out. Via MiXCR, TCRdb re-called the reads, giving one row per CDR3 protein. The table has roughly 220,000 distinct CDR3 sequences, 50% to 70% seen once. Germline values: CDR1 DFQATT, CDR2 SNEGSKA (reference sequence). This CDR3 is built from 15 residues. The chain is built from TRBV20-1 and TRBJ2-3; TRBD1 matches at 12 bases. The receptor comes from a human donor with aplastic anemia. The sequencing input was sorted CD4+, CD8+, or CD8+CD57+ T cells (not recorded which) from PBMCs. The CDR3 reads CSVAGTGGAGDTQYF. The CDR3 DNA sequence: TGCAGCGTTGCAGGGACAGGGGGCGCGGGAGATACGCAGTATTTT.